One sample yielded the 10 T cell receptor beta chains listed below, sequenced in a study of shared clonotypes between healthy human individuals (dated by TCRdb to the early 2020s). Libraries came from the immunoSEQ multiplex PCR assay. What TCRdb holds here is the immuneACCESS table cut down to in-frame rearrangements. Part of the clones is not present; checked against another copy, under half of the missing clones reflect an unresolved V gene, and the others are unexplained. The sample has about 2.5 million clones on record, 85% to 95% of them singletons. Approximately 0.41% of the sample is taken by the ten largest. The sequenced sample consisted of naive CD4+ T cells from PBMCs. The sample's cell subset or site label, decoded: CD45RA+ positively selected. These receptor sequences come from a young man in good health. Some clones in this sample may be carry-over from other donors' samples.

On this clone itself: The same CDR3 also results from other DNA sequences found in this sample. The chain combines TRBV5-1 with TRBJ2-3; 12 nucleotides match TRBD2. V lost 3 bases to trimming and J lost 4 bases; unmatched junction nucleotides: 6. This CDR3 is built from 16 residues. Per the germline V gene, CDR1 is SGHRS and CDR2 is YFSETQ. The CDR3 reads CASSSSGLAGPDTQYF. The DNA of the CDR3 is TGCGCCAGCAGCTCCTCCGGACTAGCGGGGCCAGATACGCAGTATTTT.

This chain connects TRBV30 to TRBJ2-4; TRBD1 aligns across 10 bases. V trimming: 2 bases; J trimming: 8 bases; junction bases outside the gene matches: 3. CDR1 and CDR2 (germline): GTSNPN, SVGIG (reference sequence). This CDR3 is 13 amino acids long. CDR3 residues: CAWSRQGADIQYF. As DNA, the CDR3 is TGTGCCTGGAGTAGACAGGGGGCTGACATTCAGTACTTC.

This chain joins TRBV18 and TRBJ2-7; no clear D. Germline V gene sequence: CDR1 KGHSH, CDR2 LQKENI. CDR3 length: 17 residues. V lost 3 bases to trimming and J lost 0 bases, with 18 bases between them. The CDR3 coding sequence is TGTGCCAGCTCACCTACTGCCTCCGGTAGGAGCTCCTACGAGCAGTACTTC. It encodes CASSPTASGRSSYEQYF.

The gene calls are TRBV18 and TRBJ1-2, with D unresolved. The length of the CDR3 is 15 residues. CDR1 and CDR2 (germline): KGHSH, LQKENI. V gave up 2 bases and J gave up 0 bases, with 10 bases separating them. The CDR3 DNA reads as TGTGCCAGCTCACCAACTCAGCTAACTAACTATGGCTACACCTTC. Translated: CASSPTQLTNYGYTF.

The chain joins TRBV13 to TRBJ1-1, with no clear D. V was cut by 2 bases and J by 3 bases, with 13 bases left in between. Germline V gives CDR1 PRHDT, CDR2 FYEKMQ (reference sequence). The CDR3 contains 15 residues. CDR3 sequence: CASSLNPFGDTEAFF. Written as DNA, the CDR3 is TGTGCCAGCAGCTTAAACCCCTTTGGGGACACTGAAGCTTTCTTT.

V gene TRBV19 combines with J gene TRBJ1-3; D perhaps matches TRBD1 (5 bases). This CDR3 has 16 residues. CDR1 and CDR2 (germline): LNHDA, SQIVND (reference sequence). Trimming took 4 bases from V and 7 from J, leaving 20 bases between them. CDR3 nucleotide sequence: TGTGCCAGTAGTACCTTGTCTGCCGGGACCTTCAACACCATATATTTT. Translating it yields CASSTLSAGTFNTIYF. Supplemented by reference TRBV19 and TRBJ1-3, the full variable domain reads DGGITQSPKYLFRKEGQNVTLSCEQNLNHDAMYWYRQDPGQGLRLIYYSQIVNDFQKGDIAEGYSVSREKKESFPLTVTSAQKNPTAFYLCASSTLSAGTFNTIYFGEGSWLTVV.

The chain has TRBV7-2 and TRBJ2-5; TRBD2 agrees at 8 bases. The J call may not be correct, given that the DNA end is closer to TRBJ2-7. CDR1 and CDR2 from the germline V gene are SGHTA and FQGNSA. The CDR3 is made up of 15 amino acids. DNA of the CDR3: TGTGCCAGCAGCCGGGGACCCGCGGGAGGATACGAGCAGTACTTC. Residues: CASSRGPAGGYEQYF.

The chain carries TRBV7-9 and TRBJ1-6, with TRBD1 identical over 10 bases. V lost 2 bases and J lost 10; bases outside the gene matches: 5. The CDR3 runs to 15 residues. Per germline, CDR1 SEHNR and CDR2 FQNEAQ (reference sequence). The CDR3 here is CASSLPGQGHSPLHF. The CDR3 nucleotides read TGTGCCAGCAGCTTACCGGGACAGGGGCACTCACCCCTCCACTTT.

The chain carries TRBV29-1 and TRBJ1-1; D unresolved. Germline CDR1 reads SQVTM; CDR2 reads ANQGSEA. CDR3 length: 12 amino acids. V lost 4 bases and J 5 bases, leaving 11 bases between the germline ends. The CDR3 region has the DNA TGCAGCGTTGCGGACGGCCGGACTGAAGCTTTCTTT. It codes for CSVADGRTEAFF.

The chain carries TRBV5-4 and TRBJ1-4, with D unresolved. Trimming took 5 bases from V and 3 from J, leaving 8 bases between them. There are 13 residues in the CDR3. Germline CDR1 reads SGHNT; CDR2 reads YYREEE (reference sequence). CDR3 in DNA: TGTGCCAGCAGTGGTGGGTCTAATGAAAAACTGTTTTTT. It encodes CASSGGSNEKLFF.